These 32 T cell receptor beta chains were sequenced from one sample in a study of T-cell reconstitution after alpha-beta-depleted transplantation in children. Unique molecular identifiers were used to barcode this TCRbeta library. Each CDR3 protein is one row after TCRdb ran MiXCR on the PCR reads. The sample includes 250,000 to 300,000 distinct CDR3 sequences, 9.9% of them seen just once. Specimen: PBMCs from the stem cell graft donor, collected from the stem cell graft. These receptors were taken from a human donor who donated a stem cell graft to a child with SCID.

The chain links TRBV5-1 to TRBJ2-7, with a possible D match to TRBD2 (6 bases). The V end was cut by 4 bases, the J end by 2 bases, with 16 bases between. Germline-derived CDR1 and CDR2 are SGHRS and YFSETQ. This CDR3 has 15 amino acids. The CDR3 spells CASSTLGGSPYEQYF. In nucleotides, the CDR3 is TGCGCCAGCAGCACCCTCGGGGGTTCACCCTACGAGCAGTACTTC.

V and J are TRBV19 and TRBJ2-1, with 7 bases fitting TRBD1. The CDR3 covers 13 residues. The germline V gene encodes CDR1 LNHDA and CDR2 SQIVND (reference sequence). Trimming took 3 bases from V and 7 from J; bases not matched to a gene: 3. CDR3 in amino acids: CASSMRGRNEQFF. The CDR3 region has the DNA TGTGCCAGTAGTATGAGGGGGCGAAATGAGCAGTTCTTC. The variable domain in full, with the rest retrieved from reference TRBV19 and TRBJ2-1, is DGGITQSPKYLFRKEGQNVTLSCEQNLNHDAMYWYRQDPGQGLRLIYYSQIVNDFQKGDIAEGYSVSREKKESFPLTVTSAQKNPTAFYLCASSMRGRNEQFFGPGTRLTVL.

There are many counts of this clonotype. The chain uses TRBV6-5 and TRBJ2-1; 10 bases are a match to TRBD2. Germline assignment: CDR1 MNHEY and CDR2 SVGAGI. This CDR3 is 17 amino acids long. With V trimmed by 5 bases and J by 1 base, 8 bases remained unmatched. CDR3 nucleotide sequence: TGTGCCAGCAGTACTCGGACTAGCGGACGGTCCTACAATGAGCAGTTCTTC. It translates to CASSTRTSGRSYNEQFF.

This clonotype has a handful of counts. This chain uses TRBV4-1 with TRBJ2-5; D perhaps matches TRBD2 (5 bases). Germline V CDR1 and CDR2: MGHRA, YSYEKL. Trimming stripped 3 bases from V and 0 bases from J, with 8 bases between. This CDR3 has 14 residues. The CDR3 loop is CASSQTTYQETQYF. DNA of the CDR3: TGCGCCAGCAGCCAGACTACCTACCAAGAGACCCAGTACTTC.

The V and J genes are TRBV12-3 or TRBV12-4 and TRBJ1-1; the match to TRBD1 covers 9 bases. CDR3 size: 14 residues. V was clipped by 6 bases and J by 1 base; unmatched bases: 3. CDR3 amino acids: CASRADRGNTEAFF. CDR3 DNA sequence: TGTGCCAGCAGAGCGGACAGGGGGAACACTGAAGCTTTCTTT.

This clonotype was recorded a few times. V gene TRBV5-5 combines with J gene TRBJ2-1; D tentatively reads TRBD1 or TRBD2 (6 bases each). V was cut by 0 bases and J by 4 bases, with 20 bases left in between. Germline CDR1 and CDR2: SGHKS and YYEKEE (reference sequence). The CDR3 is 18 amino acids. In DNA form, the CDR3 reads TGTGCCAGCAGCTTGGACCCCTCAGGAGGGGGAATATACAATGAGCAGTTCTTC. As protein: CASSLDPSGGGIYNEQFF. The variable domain in full, completed from reference TRBV5-5 and TRBJ2-1, reads DAGVTQSPTHLIKTRGQQVTLRCSPISGHKSVSWYQQVLGQGPQFIFQYYEKEERGRGNFPDRFSARQFPNYSSELNVNALLLGDSALYLCASSLDPSGGGIYNEQFFGPGTRLTVL.

V is TRBV12-3 or TRBV12-4 and J is TRBJ2-2; D might be TRBD1 (6 bases). CDR3 length equals 13 residues. The V end lost 8 bases, the J end lost 4 bases, and 11 bases lay between the germline ends. For the CDR3, the DNA is TGTGCCAGCCTAACAGGGAGCACCGGGGAGCTGTTTTTT. Translation gives CASLTGSTGELFF.

This chain uses TRBV2 with TRBJ2-7; D gene uncertain. The CDR3 contains 15 residues. Looked up from germline, CDR1 is SNHLY and CDR2 is FYNNEI. The V end lost 3 bases, the J end lost 2 bases, and 14 bases lay between the germline ends. This CDR3 reads CASSDRISNPYEQYF. DNA of the CDR3: TGTGCCAGCAGTGACAGGATAAGTAACCCCTACGAGCAGTACTTC. The whole variable domain, remainder taken from reference TRBV2 and TRBJ2-7, is EPEVTQTPSHQVTQMGQEVILRCVPISNHLYFYWYRQILGQKVEFLVSFYNNEISEKSEIFDDQFSVERPDGSNFTLKIRSTKLEDSAMYFCASSDRISNPYEQYFGPGTRLTVT.

This clonotype occurred a few times. The chain uses TRBV10-3 and TRBJ2-5; TRBD2 matches 8 bases. Germline V gene sequence: CDR1 ENHRY, CDR2 SYGVKD. The J segment lost 5 bases and the V segment lost 7 bases, leaving 6 bases of the junction unmatched. The CDR3 totals 13 residues. In DNA, the CDR3 is TGTGCCATCAAGACTAGCGATCAGGAGACCCAGTACTTC. Translation: CAIKTSDQETQYF.

This clonotype was seen only a few times. The rearrangement uses TRBV12-3 or TRBV12-4 and TRBJ2-3; 12 bases are shared with TRBD2. V lost 2 bases to trimming and J lost 6 bases; unmatched junction nucleotides: 6. This CDR3 is 16 amino acids long. The CDR3 here is CASSLLLAGGEDTQYF. CDR3 coding DNA: TGTGCCAGCAGTTTACTGCTAGCGGGGGGGGAGGATACGCAGTATTTT.

This clonotype has at least ten counts. The chain links TRBV24-1 to TRBJ2-1; no definite D call. V dropped 4 bases and J dropped 6 bases, with 3 bases sitting between them. The germline gives CDR1 KGHDR, CDR2 SFDVKD. This CDR3 region has 11 residues. The CDR3 DNA follows: TGTGCCACCAGTGAGTCCAATGAGCAGTTCTTC. Amino acids: CATSESNEQFF.

The chain recombines TRBV6-1 with TRBJ2-4; 9 positions agree with TRBD2. V dropped 7 bases and J dropped 2; count of bases not matched to a gene: 3. The germline V gene has CDR1 MNHNS and CDR2 SASEGT. The CDR3 is 14 amino acids. The CDR3 here is CASTAGGSKNIQYF. In DNA, the CDR3 is TGTGCCAGCACAGCGGGGGGCTCCAAAAACATTCAGTACTTC.

V is TRBV5-1 and J is TRBJ2-1; D perhaps matches TRBD1 (5 bases). Trimming shortened V by 0 bases and J by 6 bases, and 16 bases separated the two germline ends. Germline loops: CDR1 SGHRS, CDR2 YFSETQ. The CDR3 consists of 16 residues. The CDR3 DNA is TGCGCCAGCAGCTTGGGAATAGGTGGCAGGGTCAATGAGCAGTTCTTC. It encodes CASSLGIGGRVNEQFF.

The chain has TRBV6-5 and TRBJ2-1, with 8 bases identical to TRBD1. The CDR3 loop spans 15 amino acids. With 0 bases clipped from V and 8 bases from J, the junction kept 6 bases outside the gene matches. The germline V gene encodes CDR1 MNHEY and CDR2 SVGAGI. CDR3 sequence: CASSYSWTGKDEQFF. DNA of the CDR3: TGTGCCAGCAGTTACTCTTGGACAGGGAAGGATGAGCAGTTCTTC.

The chain couples TRBV28 to TRBJ2-1; 7 bases match TRBD1. Germline-derived CDR1 and CDR2 are MDHEN and SYDVKM. The CDR3 extends over 15 amino acids. The V segment lost 6 bases and the J segment 7 bases; nucleotides outside the gene matches: 12. CDR3 nucleotides: TGTGCCAGCAGGCACCCCGGGACAGTTTTTAATGAGCAGTTCTTC. Its translation is CASRHPGTVFNEQFF.

DNA for the CDR3: TGTGCCAGCAGCGTAGCGGGACAGAACACTGAAGCTTTCTTT. The encoded protein is CASSVAGQNTEAFF. The rearrangement links TRBV9 to TRBJ1-1; TRBD1 might be the D (6 bases). V lost 0 bases and J 1 base, leaving 7 bases between the germline ends. CDR1 and CDR2 from the germline V gene are SGDLS and YYNGEE. CDR3 length: 14 residues.

This clonotype was counted a few times. This sequence joins TRBV12-5 and TRBJ2-5, with a possible D match to TRBD2 (5 bases). Per germline, CDR1 LGHNT and CDR2 FRNRAP. Deletions cut 2 bases from V and 3 bases from J, with 16 bases between. The CDR3 is 16 residues long. The CDR3: CASGLPPYEGEETQYF. CDR3 bases: TGTGCTAGTGGTTTGCCCCCTTATGAGGGTGAAGAGACCCAGTACTTC. Supplemented by reference TRBV12-5 and TRBJ2-5, the full variable domain reads DARVTQTPRHKVTEMGQEVTMRCQPILGHNTVFWYRQTMMQGLELLAYFRNRAPLDDSGMPKDRFSAEMPDATLATLKIQPSEPRDSAVYFCASGLPPYEGEETQYFGPGTRLLVL.

The chain links TRBV5-1 to TRBJ2-6; D unclear. V was shortened by 2 bases and J by 2 bases, with 5 bases between the two germline ends. Germline V gene data show CDR1 as SGHRS and CDR2 as YFSETQ. The CDR3 spans 14 residues. The CDR3 nucleotides read TGCGCCAGCAGCTTCTCGGCTGGGGCCAACGTCCTGACTTTC. This sequence encodes CASSFSAGANVLTF.

There are many counts of this clonotype. This sequence joins TRBV11-2 and TRBJ2-1; 12 bases are a match to TRBD2. The CDR3 sequence is 16 residues long. Trimming removed 1 base from V and 7 bases from J; junction bases left unmatched: 5. The germline V gene encodes CDR1 SGHAT and CDR2 FQNNGV. CDR3 DNA: TGTGCCAGCAGCTTAGCCCGACTAGCGGGGGAGAATGAGCAGTTCTTC. It codes for CASSLARLAGENEQFF.

This clonotype was recorded a few times. CDR3 bases: TGTGCCAGCAGCTTAGCTCTGGGGGAGACTGAAGCTTTCTTT. Translation gives CASSLALGETEAFF. The chain employs TRBV7-9 and TRBJ1-1; D is perhaps TRBD1 (5 bases). This CDR3 has 14 amino acids. The V and J ends lost 0 bases and 5 bases respectively, with 10 bases between them. Germline lookup yields CDR1 SEHNR and CDR2 FQNEAQ (reference sequence).

This clonotype was counted many times. This chain joins TRBV5-1 and TRBJ2-3, with 9 bases identical to TRBD1. The germline gives CDR1 SGHRS, CDR2 YFSETQ. The V and J ends lost 6 bases and 4 bases, in that order; junction bases with no gene match: 9. The CDR3 has 15 residues. CDR3 in DNA: TGCGCCAGCAACCGGGGACAGGGTGCTGCAGATACGCAGTATTTT. Residues: CASNRGQGAADTQYF.

The rearrangement uses TRBV9 and TRBJ2-3, with TRBD2 matching over 9 bases. With V trimmed by 6 bases and J by 2 bases, 4 bases remained unmatched. The length of the CDR3 is 14 residues. CDR1 is SGDLS, CDR2 YYNGEE, per germline. Here the CDR3 reads CASTQRGDTDTQYF. The CDR3 DNA reads TGTGCCAGCACCCAGCGGGGGGACACAGATACGCAGTATTTT. Full variable domain (remainder filled in from reference TRBV9 and TRBJ2-3): DSGVTQTPKHLITATGQRVTLRCSPRSGDLSVYWYQQSLDQGLQFLIQYYNGEERAKGNILERFSAQQFPDLHSELNLSSLELGDSALYFCASTQRGDTDTQYFGPGTRLTVL.

The sample holds a few counts of this clonotype. The genes are TRBV7-2 and TRBJ2-1; no definite D call. There are 12 residues in the CDR3. Looked up from germline, CDR1 is SGHTA and CDR2 is FQGNSA. V was pared by 4 bases and J by 15 bases, with 16 bases between. The CDR3 loop is CASSSPPLPPFF. The DNA for the CDR3 is TGTGCCAGCAGCTCTCCGCCCCTCCCACCGTTCTTC.

This clonotype was found many times. This chain connects TRBV5-1 to TRBJ1-5; possible D gene TRBD1, 6 bases. This CDR3 spans 15 amino acids. Trimming left V 2 bases short and J 4 bases short, with 13 bases between. Germline CDR1 SGHRS, CDR2 YFSETQ. The CDR3 reads CASSFPQGSNQPQHF. The CDR3, as DNA: TGCGCCAGCAGCTTTCCACAGGGCTCAAATCAGCCCCAGCATTTT.

This clonotype was detected only a few times. This rearrangement joins TRBV12-3 or TRBV12-4 to TRBJ2-7, with D possibly matching TRBD2 (5 bases). Trimming pared 6 bases from V and 5 bases from J, leaving 11 bases between. This CDR3 comprises 12 residues. The CDR3, as DNA: TGTGCCAGCAGGAGGGCGCGGCACGAGCAGTACTTC. It is translated as CASRRARHEQYF.

The chain carries TRBV29-1 and TRBJ2-1; D not certain. Germline V gives CDR1 SQVTM, CDR2 ANQGSEA. V was trimmed by 4 bases and J by 0 bases, leaving 7 bases between them. The CDR3 contains 13 residues. The CDR3 is CSVGESSYNEQFF. In nucleotides, the CDR3 is TGCAGCGTTGGTGAGAGCTCCTACAATGAGCAGTTCTTC.

As to this clonotype: This sequence may be a read error, since a much larger clone differs from it by one base. The gene calls are TRBV7-2 and TRBJ2-7; TRBD1 might be the D (6 bases). The CDR3 loop spans 15 amino acids. Germline CDR1 is SGHTA and CDR2 is FQGNSA. CDR3 nucleotides: TGTGCCAGCAGCTTGACAGGAACCAAATCCTACGAGCATTACTTC. Translating gives CASSLTGTKSYEHYF.

This clonotype was observed at least ten times. In DNA form, the CDR3 reads TGTGCCAGCAGCACCCGGGACTCGAACACCGGGGAGCTGTTTTTT. It specifies CASSTRDSNTGELFF. The genes are TRBV7-6 and TRBJ2-2, with a weak D call TRBD2 (6 bases). The CDR3 is 15 residues long. Deletions cut 5 bases from V and 0 bases from J, with 10 bases between. CDR1 is SGHVS, CDR2 FNYEAQ, per germline.

This CDR3 is CASSPQGFRQPQHF. The CDR3 region has the DNA TGTGCCAGCAGTCCCCAAGGATTCCGTCAGCCCCAGCATTTT. This rearrangement joins TRBV6-4 to TRBJ1-5, with D unclear. The CDR3 extends over 14 amino acids. Germline V gives CDR1 MRHNA, CDR2 SNTAGT. Trimming removed 5 bases at V and 6 bases at J, with 14 bases between.

J is TRBJ1-6 and V is TRBV20-1; 7 positions agree with TRBD1. V shed 6 bases, J shed 6 bases, and the junction held 8 bases outside the gene matches. The CDR3 contains 14 residues. Germline V gene data show CDR1 as DFQATT and CDR2 as SNEGSKA (reference sequence). CDR3 nucleotides: TGCAGTGCCAGACAGGGAACCCCTAATTCACCCCTCCACTTT. Residues: CSARQGTPNSPLHF.

V usage is TRBV7-8 and J usage is TRBJ2-1, with TRBD2 as a possible D gene (5 bases). V was clipped by 0 bases and J by 1 base, with 13 bases between them. Germline V CDR1 and CDR2: SGHVS, FQNEAQ. The CDR3 is made up of 17 amino acids. CDR3 sequence: CASSLAARGLSYNEQFF. CDR3 sequence (DNA): TGTGCCAGCAGCTTAGCGGCTAGAGGGCTTTCCTACAATGAGCAGTTCTTC.

This clonotype was detected only a few times. This chain joins TRBV5-1 and TRBJ1-2, with 7 nucleotides matching TRBD1. CDR1 and CDR2 from the germline V gene are SGHRS and YFSETQ. V lost 2 bases, J lost 5 bases, and 6 bases stayed unmatched. This CDR3 has 14 amino acids. The CDR3 DNA reads TGCGCCAGCAGCTTCGGACAGGCGGGTTATGGCTACACCTTC. It specifies CASSFGQAGYGYTF.